One T cell receptor beta chain is described in this entry. What it binds is not known. The record originates from a study of shared clonotypes between healthy human individuals. Study-level background: Two women and three men aged 18 to 49 made up the donors. Broader study findings: A handful of donors showed sharing of about 4.8% of naive CD4 clonotypes. Memory subsets generally showed smaller estimated richness than naive subsets did.

This CDR3 has 15 residues. Trimming left V 3 bases short and J 4 bases short, with 14 bases between. Looked up from germline, CDR1 is SGDLS and CDR2 is YYNGEE. The repertoire was sequenced with immunoSEQ multiplex PCR; TCRdb's copy has only in-frame clones and lacks some. The table lists more than 2,000,000 clones, more than 85% of them singletons, with 0.39% in the top ten. Source material: naive CD4+ T cells from PBMCs. Sample subset: CD45RA+ positively selected. The TCR was taken from a man aged 18 to 30 in good health. Some clones in this sample may be carry-over from other donors' samples. This sequence joins TRBV9 and TRBJ1-3, with unresolved D. The CDR3 spells CASSARGSQGNTIYF. The DNA for the CDR3 is TGTGCCAGCAGCGCTCGAGGGTCTCAGGGAAACACCATATATTTT.